Listed here are 6 T cell receptor beta chains from one sample, sequenced in a study of shared clonotypes between healthy human individuals. Profiled with immunoSEQ multiplex PCR; TCRdb holds only in-frame clones, not every one. The table lists about 580,000 clones, 98% of them singletons. CD45RO negativity and positive selection for CCR7 defined naive CD8 cells, a population that excluded terminally differentiated effector memory CD45RA+ cells. The sample consisted of naive CD8+ T cells sorted from blood. All receptors come from a man younger than 45 in good health.

The chain uses TRBV2 and TRBJ2-1, with 7 bases aligning to TRBD1. The CDR3 runs to 13 residues. Germline V lookup: CDR1 SNHLY, CDR2 FYNNEI. CDR3 amino acids: CASEGAGEAEQFF. The CDR3 DNA reads as TGTGCAAGCGAGGGGGCAGGAGAGGCTGAGCAGTTCTTC.

V is TRBV27 and J is TRBJ2-1; D possibly uses TRBD1 or TRBD2 (5 bases each). From germline, CDR1 is MNHEY and CDR2 SMNVEV (reference sequence). The V end was cut by 9 bases, the J end by 3 bases, with 9 bases between. The CDR3 is 12 residues long. DNA for the CDR3: TGTGCCAGTAGGGACGGCTACAATGAGCAGTTCTTC. Its translation is CASRDGYNEQFF.

V and J are TRBV11-2 and TRBJ2-7; 8 bases agree with TRBD1. The CDR3 totals 14 residues. Germline loops: CDR1 SGHAT, CDR2 FQNNGV. J lost 6 bases, V lost 5 bases, and 9 bases had no gene match. The CDR3 reads CASSPRTGLPEQYF. DNA of the CDR3: TGTGCCAGCAGCCCAAGGACAGGGTTGCCCGAGCAGTACTTC.

The chain carries TRBV27 and TRBJ2-7; TRBD1 aligns across 8 bases. Looked up from germline, CDR1 is MNHEY and CDR2 is SMNVEV (reference sequence). The ends lost 3 bases at V and 5 bases at J; junction bases unmatched: 6. CDR3 size: 14 residues. The CDR3 region is CASSFSDRVNEQYF. Written as DNA, the CDR3 is TGTGCCAGCAGTTTCTCGGACAGGGTGAACGAGCAGTACTTC.

The chain joins TRBV6-5 to TRBJ2-5; D not resolved. Germline assignment: CDR1 MNHEY and CDR2 SVGAGI. This CDR3 spans 13 amino acids. V was cut by 2 bases and J by 1 base, with 5 bases left in between. The CDR3 region is CASSYQFQETQYF. DNA for the CDR3: TGTGCCAGCAGTTACCAGTTCCAAGAGACCCAGTACTTC.

As for this clone: Other DNA sequences in this sample translate to the same CDR3. The genes are TRBV29-1 and TRBJ2-7; TRBD2 agrees at 11 bases. Germline V lookup: CDR1 SQVTM, CDR2 ANQGSEA. This CDR3 spans 13 amino acids. With V trimmed by 5 bases and J by 4 bases, 4 bases remained unmatched. The CDR3, as DNA: TGCAGCGTTCGAACTAGCGGGAGTTACGAGCAGTACTTC. Amino acids: CSVRTSGSYEQYF.